A single sample is the source of the 28 T cell receptor beta chains below, sequenced in a study of T cell responses to AZD1222 COVID-19 vaccine. Libraries were prepared by immunoSEQ multiplex PCR; TCRdb keeps only in-frame clonotypes and omits some of them. The table shows 150,000 to 200,000 clones, with about 89% occurring only once. The source was peripheral blood, collected on day 0 of MenACWY control vaccination. The origin of the receptors is an adult in good health.

The chain combines TRBV5-4 with TRBJ1-1; TRBD1 agrees at 7 bases. Germline V lookup: CDR1 SGHNT, CDR2 YYREEE (reference sequence). The CDR3 contains 14 residues. Unmatched junction bases numbered 7, after V lost 5 bases and J lost 3 bases. In DNA, the CDR3 is TGTGCCAGCAGTATCAGGGGGGGGGACACTGAAGCTTTCTTT. Translating it yields CASSIRGGDTEAFF.

The chain recombines TRBV11-2 with TRBJ2-7; TRBD2 agrees at 8 bases. The V segment lost 2 bases and the J segment 0 bases; nucleotides outside the gene matches: 6. Germline CDR1 and CDR2: SGHAT and FQNNGV. The CDR3 has 16 amino acids. This chain's CDR3 is CASSLNSGERSYEQYF. For the CDR3, the DNA is TGTGCCAGCAGCTTAAATAGCGGGGAACGCTCCTACGAGCAGTACTTC.

The chain joins TRBV5-1 to TRBJ1-2; the D gene is possibly TRBD1 (5 bases). Trimming removed 0 bases at V and 4 bases at J, with 13 bases between. Germline V gives CDR1 SGHRS, CDR2 YFSETQ. The CDR3 contains 15 residues. The CDR3 reads CASSLDSGDFYGYTF. In nucleotides, the CDR3 is TGCGCCAGCAGCTTGGACTCCGGGGACTTCTATGGCTACACCTTC. Complete variable domain (other parts from reference TRBV5-1 and TRBJ1-2): KAGVTQTPRYLIKTRGQQVTLSCSPISGHRSVSWYQQTPGQGLQFLFEYFSETQRNKGNFPGRFSGRQFSNSRSEMNVSTLELGDSALYLCASSLDSGDFYGYTFGSGTRLTVV.

The V and J genes are TRBV7-9 and TRBJ1-4; D may be TRBD1 (6 bases). Between the trimmed V and J ends, which lost 1 base and 7 bases, there was a span of 10 bases. Germline assignment: CDR1 SEHNR and CDR2 FQNEAQ (reference sequence). The CDR3 has 14 residues. The CDR3 DNA reads as TGTGCCAGCAGCTTAGGGGGGCGCGGTGAAAAACTGTTTTTT. Its protein is CASSLGGRGEKLFF.

The chain couples TRBV2 to TRBJ2-5, with no clear D. The germline V and J ends were trimmed by 8 bases and 5 bases, with 9 bases remaining between them. CDR3 length: 11 residues. CDR1 SNHLY and CDR2 FYNNEI come from the germline V gene. CDR3: CASLAGETQYF. The DNA for the CDR3 is TGTGCCAGCTTGGCCGGGGAGACCCAGTACTTC.

The chain uses TRBV10-2 and TRBJ2-7; 11 bases agree with TRBD2. CDR3 length: 16 amino acids. Losses at the gene ends were 3 bases for V and 2 bases for J; bases not matched to a gene: 6. The germline V gene encodes CDR1 WSHSY and CDR2 SAAADI. CDR3 protein: CASSDTLAGGTYEQYF. CDR3 bases: TGCGCCAGCAGTGACACTCTAGCGGGAGGTACCTACGAGCAGTACTTC.

The V call is TRBV6-5, the J call TRBJ1-2, with 8 bases fitting TRBD1. The CDR3 spans 15 residues. The V and J ends lost 6 bases and 0 bases, in that order; junction bases with no gene match: 6. Germline values: CDR1 MNHEY, CDR2 SVGAGI. CDR3 bases: TGTGCCAGCAGGATGCAGGGGGCGACTAACTATGGCTACACCTTC. This gives the protein CASRMQGATNYGYTF.

The genes are TRBV28 and TRBJ2-7; D is ambiguous. V was cut by 5 bases and J by 6 bases, with 14 bases left in between. The CDR3 has 13 amino acids. Germline V CDR1 and CDR2: MDHEN, SYDVKM. The CDR3 is CASSPPPGTEQYF. CDR3 DNA: TGTGCCAGCAGTCCTCCCCCTGGCACCGAGCAGTACTTC.

In DNA, the CDR3 is TGTGCCAGCACCAAGTGGGGGGGAGATACGCAGTATTTT. Amino acid sequence: CASTKWGGDTQYF. The chain joins TRBV9 to TRBJ2-3, with 7 bases identical to TRBD2. There are 13 residues in the CDR3. V trimming: 6 bases; J trimming: 5 bases; junction bases outside the gene matches: 6. The germline V gene encodes CDR1 SGDLS and CDR2 YYNGEE.

The chain uses TRBV3-1 (or the pseudogene TRBV3-2) and TRBJ1-2; no firm D call. The V end lost 1 base, the J end lost 0 bases, and 6 bases lay between the germline ends. The CDR3 runs to 14 residues. CDR1 is LGHDT, CDR2 YNNKEL, per germline (reference sequence). The CDR3 DNA reads TGTGCCAGCAGCCAAGTGGTCCCTAACTATGGCTACACCTTC. Translated: CASSQVVPNYGYTF.

The V and J genes are TRBV4-2 and TRBJ2-1; D is uncertain. Trimming removed 2 bases from V and 0 bases from J, with 11 bases in between. The germline V gene encodes CDR1 LGHNA and CDR2 YNFKEQ. The CDR3 is 16 residues long. The CDR3 protein is CASSQNTRSSYNEQFF. The CDR3 region has the DNA TGTGCCAGCAGCCAAAATACGCGTAGCTCCTACAATGAGCAGTTCTTC.

V gene TRBV23-1 combines with J gene TRBJ1-3; the D is unclear. TRBV23-1 is noted as an ORF with a role that remains uncertain. Trimming left V 5 bases short and J 2 bases short, with 7 bases between. CDR3 length: 13 amino acids. The CDR3 protein is CASSSLTGNTIYF. Here the CDR3 DNA reads TGCGCCAGCAGTTCATTGACTGGAAACACCATATATTTT.

The table lists this clone with a few counts. The V and J genes are TRBV6-5 and TRBJ1-5, with 7 positions matching TRBD1. The V segment lost 5 bases and the J segment 2 bases; nucleotides outside the gene matches: 6. This CDR3 spans 15 amino acids. Germline V lookup: CDR1 MNHEY, CDR2 SVGAGI. Here the CDR3 DNA reads TGTGCCAGCAGTCGGACAGGTAGAGGCAATCAGCCCCAGCATTTT. Residues: CASSRTGRGNQPQHF.

The chain has TRBV28 and TRBJ2-7; D is perhaps TRBD1 or TRBD2 (6 bases each). V was clipped by 0 bases and J by 3 bases, with 9 bases between them. This CDR3 has 14 residues. Germline V CDR1 and CDR2: MDHEN, SYDVKM. CDR3 nucleotides: TGTGCCAGCAGTTTATGGGGGGGCTTCTACGAGCAGTACTTC. This gives the protein CASSLWGGFYEQYF.

The chain employs TRBV7-9 and TRBJ1-2, with 8 bases fitting TRBD1. Trimming cost V 4 bases and J 1 base; bases outside gene matches: 5. The CDR3 spans 15 residues. Germline V gives CDR1 SEHNR, CDR2 FQNEAQ (reference sequence). The CDR3 loop is CASSSSGQGNYGYTF. In DNA, the CDR3 is TGTGCCAGCAGCTCCAGTGGACAGGGTAACTATGGCTACACCTTC.

V usage is TRBV5-1 and J usage is TRBJ2-5; 7 bases align to TRBD2. The CDR3 is 16 residues long. Looked up from germline, CDR1 is SGHRS and CDR2 is YFSETQ. Trimming cost V 3 bases and J 0 bases; bases outside gene matches: 8. The CDR3 coding sequence is TGCGCCAGCAGCTGGGCTAGCGGAGGCTACCAAGAGACCCAGTACTTC. Translating gives CASSWASGGYQETQYF.

The chain carries TRBV4-1 and TRBJ2-5, with TRBD2 matching over 12 bases. This CDR3 is built from 17 residues. Germline V gene sequence: CDR1 MGHRA, CDR2 YSYEKL. The J segment lost 7 bases and the V segment lost 1 base, leaving 10 bases of the junction unmatched. The CDR3 DNA sequence: TGCGCCAGCAGCCAAGTACTAGCGGGGGGACCCAAGAGGACCCAGTACTTC. It is translated as CASSQVLAGGPKRTQYF.

The chain uses TRBV12-3 or TRBV12-4 and TRBJ1-1; D call uncertain. Trimming cost V 4 bases and J 3 bases, with 9 bases left between them. This CDR3 is built from 13 residues. The CDR3: CASSSARYTEAFF. The CDR3 nucleotides read TGTGCCAGCAGTTCGGCTCGGTACACTGAAGCTTTCTTT.

The rearrangement joins TRBV27 to TRBJ2-7; D might be TRBD2 (5 bases). There are 13 residues in the CDR3. Germline-derived CDR1 and CDR2 are MNHEY and SMNVEV (reference sequence). V lost 8 bases and J lost 2, with 13 bases in between. The DNA of the CDR3 is TGTGCCAGCCGATTTCGGGGAACCTACGAGCAGTACTTC. It yields the protein CASRFRGTYEQYF.

The chain has TRBV5-1 and TRBJ1-4; D possibly corresponds to TRBD1 (5 bases). Trimming shortened V by 2 bases and J by 4 bases, and 18 bases separated the two germline ends. CDR1 is SGHRS and CDR2 is YFSETQ in the germline V gene. The CDR3 extends over 17 amino acids. CDR3 protein: CASSLDGGAALNEKLFF. The CDR3 DNA is TGCGCCAGCAGCTTAGATGGCGGGGCGGCTCTTAATGAAAAACTGTTTTTT.

This rearrangement joins TRBV2 to TRBJ1-4; D unresolved. V was cut by 4 bases and J by 3 bases, with 15 bases left in between. The CDR3 is 16 amino acids. The V gene's germline CDR1 is SNHLY and CDR2 FYNNEI. CDR3 nucleotide sequence: TGTGCCAGCAGTGGTGGGGAGACGCTAGCTAATGAAAAACTGTTTTTT. Its translation: CASSGGETLANEKLFF.

The genes are TRBV5-5 and TRBJ1-4; D gene unclear. CDR1 is SGHKS, CDR2 YYEKEE, per germline (reference sequence). V was trimmed by 5 bases and J by 13 bases, leaving 21 bases between them. CDR3 size: 14 residues. CDR3 sequence: CASSPDHMDRRLFF. The CDR3 coding sequence is TGTGCCAGCAGTCCCGACCATATGGACCGAAGACTGTTTTTT.

The V and J genes are TRBV6-5 and TRBJ2-3; D might be TRBD2 (6 bases). The ends were cut back, 0 bases at V and 5 bases at J, with 15 bases in the middle. Germline V CDR1 and CDR2: MNHEY, SVGAGI. This CDR3 contains 16 residues. The DNA of the CDR3 is TGTGCCAGCAGTTACTCGATGCGGGGACTGGAAGATACGCAGTATTTT. Translating gives CASSYSMRGLEDTQYF.

V usage is TRBV10-3 and J usage is TRBJ1-1; D is uncertain. This CDR3 spans 14 amino acids. Germline assignment: CDR1 ENHRY and CDR2 SYGVKD. Trimming stripped 6 bases from V and 2 bases from J, with 13 bases between. The DNA of the CDR3 is TGTGCCATCAGGCACTACAACAGTAACACTGAAGCTTTCTTT. Its protein product is CAIRHYNSNTEAFF.

J is TRBJ1-2 and V is TRBV9; TRBD1 agrees at 7 bases. Losses at the gene ends were 4 bases for V and 8 bases for J; bases not matched to a gene: 11. Germline loops: CDR1 SGDLS, CDR2 YYNGEE. The CDR3 extends over 14 amino acids. The CDR3 DNA sequence: TGTGCCAGCAGCACCCGGACAGGTGAAAGGGGCTACACCTTC. Translating it yields CASSTRTGERGYTF.

This sequence joins TRBV29-1 and TRBJ2-1; D is unresolved. CDR1 and CDR2 from the germline V gene are SQVTM and ANQGSEA. Trimming removed 1 base from V and 7 bases from J, with 8 bases in between. The CDR3 contains 12 residues. CDR3 amino acids: CSVEVVGNEQFF. CDR3 nucleotide sequence: TGCAGCGTTGAAGTGGTGGGGAATGAGCAGTTCTTC.

The genes are TRBV11-1 and TRBJ2-5; tentative D call: TRBD2 (8 bases). Germline loops: CDR1 SGHAT, CDR2 FQDESV (reference sequence). The CDR3 sequence is 15 residues long. V lost 3 bases and J lost 9, with 20 bases in between. The CDR3 protein is CASSFSGTEPGAQYF. In nucleotides, the CDR3 is TGTGCCAGCAGCTTTAGCGGGACAGAGCCCGGGGCCCAGTACTTC.

The V gene is TRBV18, the J gene TRBJ1-3; weak D call: TRBD1 (5 bases). The CDR3 has 16 amino acids. CDR1 is KGHSH and CDR2 is LQKENI in the germline V gene. V was pared by 0 bases and J by 4 bases, with 13 bases between. CDR3 DNA: TGTGCCAGCTCACCACCGGGCAGGGCGCAGGGAAACACCATATATTTT. Residues: CASSPPGRAQGNTIYF.